This T cell receptor (beta chain) was sequenced for a study of blood T cell repertoires in COVID-19. For the study at large: Samples came from the United States, Italy and Spain, spanning acute and convalescent COVID-19.

Recruits, aged roughly 18 to 95 years, lived in 24 US areas. Cohorts were based on clinical histories the participants reported. This CDR3 has 14 residues. V was trimmed by 1 base and J by 2 bases, leaving 9 bases between them. Germline-derived CDR1 and CDR2 are MDHEN and SYDVKM. Some clones are missing from TCRdb's copy, which holds only in-frame ones; the method was immunoSEQ multiplex PCR. The sample gives 250,000 or so clones, around 90% of which show up once; roughly 3.9% is in the top ten. This receptor was identified in a woman aged 25 to 39 with acute COVID-19. The chain employs TRBV28 and TRBJ2-7, with D hard to call. Sequencing input: PBMCs or T cells enriched from blood (not recorded which). The CDR3, as DNA: TGTGCCAGCAGTTTATCCGTCAGGACCTACGAGCAGTACTTC. Protein product: CASSLSVRTYEQYF.